The 30 T cell receptor beta chains below all came from one sample that was sequenced in a study of OX40 agonist ivuxolimab in advanced cancers. Produced via immunoSEQ multiplex PCR; TCRdb's table is partial and in-frame only. The sample records roughly 75,000 clones, around four fifths being singletons. The sample here was CD4+ or CD8+ T cells sorted from blood, taken in a trial of the OX40 agonist ivuxolimab. The receptors come from an adult with an advanced solid tumor such as melanoma, head and neck, liver or kidney cancer.

The chain couples TRBV28 to TRBJ2-7; the D gene is possibly TRBD2 (6 bases). The germline V gene has CDR1 MDHEN and CDR2 SYDVKM. V was clipped by 6 bases and J by 3 bases, with 15 bases between them. The CDR3 is 14 residues long. CDR3 loop: CASRPLGSSYEQYF. The CDR3 nucleotides read TGTGCCAGCAGGCCTCTCGGGAGCAGCTACGAGCAGTACTTC.

The chain recombines TRBV18 with TRBJ1-5; the D gene is possibly TRBD1 (6 bases). This CDR3 contains 18 residues. The V end lost 4 bases, the J end lost 4 bases, and 23 bases lay between the germline ends. The germline V gene has CDR1 KGHSH and CDR2 LQKENI. The CDR3 coding sequence is TGTGCCAGCTCACTAAATAAACCAGGTGGGGGCGTAAATCAGCCCCAGCATTTT. Protein product: CASSLNKPGGGVNQPQHF.

This chain uses TRBV6-5 with TRBJ2-1; 13 bases are a match to TRBD2. The CDR3 runs 15 residues. Germline V lookup: CDR1 MNHEY, CDR2 SVGAGI. Trimming removed 5 bases from V and 6 bases from J; junction bases left unmatched: 4. DNA for the CDR3: TGTGCCAGCAGTCCAAGACTAGCGGGAGGCAATGAGCAGTTCTTC. As protein: CASSPRLAGGNEQFF.

The DNA for the CDR3 is TGTGCCAGCAGCCTCCGGGACAGGTCGATTAACTATGGCTACACCTTC. The encoded protein is CASSLRDRSINYGYTF. The rearrangement links TRBV28 to TRBJ1-2; 8 bases are shared with TRBD1. Germline lookup yields CDR1 MDHEN and CDR2 SYDVKM. The CDR3 spans 16 residues. Trimming at V came to 6 bases and at J to 1 base, leaving 10 bases not matched to a gene.

This chain uses TRBV5-6 with TRBJ1-2, with D possibly being TRBD1 (5 bases). There are 12 residues in the CDR3. Trimming pared 5 bases from V and 5 bases from J, leaving 10 bases between. Germline-derived CDR1 and CDR2 are SGHDT and YYEEEE. DNA of the CDR3: TGTGCCAGCAGATACGACAGTTATGGCTACACCTTC. Translation: CASRYDSYGYTF.

The chain joins TRBV9 to TRBJ1-3; D is uncertain. V was shortened by 0 bases and J by 6 bases, with 10 bases between the two germline ends. The length of the CDR3 is 14 residues. Germline V CDR1 and CDR2: SGDLS, YYNGEE. DNA for the CDR3: TGTGCCAGCAGCGTAGGACCGTCCGAAAACACCATATATTTT. Its protein product is CASSVGPSENTIYF.

The rearrangement joins TRBV28 to TRBJ1-2, with D possibly matching TRBD1 (5 bases). V lost 5 bases and J 7 bases, leaving 32 bases between the germline ends. This CDR3 is 19 amino acids long. Looked up from germline, CDR1 is MDHEN and CDR2 is SYDVKM. The CDR3 sequence: CASSLRAAGISHAGGGYTF. CDR3 nucleotides: TGTGCCAGCAGTCTCCGGGCGGCAGGGATTTCCCACGCAGGTGGTGGCTACACCTTC.

Details on this clone: The identical CDR3 is also encoded by other nucleotide sequences in the sample. V is TRBV7-8 and J is TRBJ2-7; 8 bases align to TRBD1. Germline CDR1 and CDR2: SGHVS and FQNEAQ. The CDR3 extends over 13 amino acids. Trimming took 3 bases from V and 7 from J; bases not matched to a gene: 5. The CDR3 loop is CASSFDRGREQYF. CDR3 DNA sequence: TGTGCCAGCAGCTTTGACAGGGGTCGGGAGCAGTACTTC.

The V gene is TRBV27, the J gene TRBJ2-7, with TRBD1 matching 8 bases. Trimming removed 3 bases from V and 2 bases from J; junction bases left unmatched: 6. Looked up from germline, CDR1 is MNHEY and CDR2 is SMNVEV (reference sequence). The CDR3 has 15 residues. For the CDR3, the DNA is TGTGCCAGCAGTTTGAGGACAGGGCCGACCTACGAGCAGTACTTC. This translates into CASSLRTGPTYEQYF.

The chain employs TRBV30 and TRBJ2-7; TRBD1 might be the D (6 bases). The length of the CDR3 is 13 residues. The germline CDR1 and CDR2 sequences are GTSNPN and SVGIG (reference sequence). Deletions cut 2 bases from V and 3 bases from J, with 11 bases between. This CDR3 is CAWSPLTGYEQYF. The CDR3 DNA is TGTGCCTGGAGTCCTCTGACAGGCTACGAGCAGTACTTC.

The chain couples TRBV19 to TRBJ2-5; no clear D. The CDR3 runs to 15 residues. Germline V gives CDR1 LNHDA, CDR2 SQIVND (reference sequence). Trimming took off 3 bases at V and 7 bases at J, with 18 bases between the two ends. The chain's CDR3 is CASSIEALGRATQYF. The CDR3 bases are TGTGCCAGTAGTATTGAGGCCCTAGGAAGGGCGACCCAGTACTTC. The full variable domain, completed using reference TRBV19 and TRBJ2-5, is DGGITQSPKYLFRKEGQNVTLSCEQNLNHDAMYWYRQDPGQGLRLIYYSQIVNDFQKGDIAEGYSVSREKKESFPLTVTSAQKNPTAFYLCASSIEALGRATQYFGPGTRLLVL.

The table lists this clone with a count of one. This sequence joins TRBV11-3 and TRBJ2-7; D unclear. Trimming took 2 bases from V and 1 from J, leaving 6 bases between them. The CDR3 is 13 residues long. Germline values: CDR1 SGHNT, CDR2 YENEEA. The CDR3 region has the DNA TGTGCCAGCAGCTTATACGGGTCCTACGAGCAGTACTTC. As protein: CASSLYGSYEQYF.

This clone was seen a single time. This sequence joins TRBV11-2 and TRBJ2-3; D call uncertain. Germline CDR1 SGHAT, CDR2 FQNNGV. With 2 bases removed from V and 0 bases from J, the gap between germline ends came to 6 bases. The CDR3 spans 14 residues. The CDR3 region is CASSLSISTDTQYF. CDR3 bases: TGTGCCAGCAGCTTAAGCATAAGCACAGATACGCAGTATTTT.

Only one count was recorded for this clone. The chain links TRBV28 to TRBJ2-3; D may be TRBD2 (5 bases). The V end was cut by 11 bases, the J end by 7 bases, with 19 bases between. The germline V gene has CDR1 MDHEN and CDR2 SYDVKM. The CDR3 totals 13 residues. Here the CDR3 reads CAGQTHGEYTQYF. CDR3 in DNA: TGTGCCGGCCAGACGCATGGGGAGTATACGCAGTATTTT.

This clone was observed once. V is TRBV7-3 and J is TRBJ2-7, with TRBD2 matching 9 bases. J was trimmed by 4 bases and V by 5 bases; bases with no gene match: 9. CDR1 is SGHTA and CDR2 is FQGTGA in the germline V gene. This CDR3 has 15 residues. CDR3 sequence (DNA): TGTGCCAGCAGCCCTGATAGCGGGAGTCGGTACGAGCAGTACTTC. Its protein product is CASSPDSGSRYEQYF.

This chain links TRBV7-2 with TRBJ2-3, with D maybe TRBD2 (5 bases). Looked up from germline, CDR1 is SGHTA and CDR2 is FQGNSA. The CDR3 loop spans 18 amino acids. The ends were cut back, 5 bases at V and 0 bases at J, with 21 bases in the middle. Here the CDR3 reads CASSRGQEDSLSTDTQYF. For the CDR3, the DNA is TGTGCCAGCAGCCGAGGGCAGGAGGACTCCCTTAGCACAGATACGCAGTATTTT.

The rearrangement links TRBV7-3 to TRBJ1-1; no clear D. The germline V and J ends were trimmed by 5 bases and 0 bases, with 10 bases remaining between them. Germline V gene sequence: CDR1 SGHTA, CDR2 FQGTGA. The CDR3 consists of 14 residues. CDR3 loop: CASSPDGMNTEAFF. CDR3 nucleotides: TGTGCCAGCAGCCCGGACGGTATGAACACTGAAGCTTTCTTT.

This clone was found a few times. The chain employs TRBV27 and TRBJ2-5, with 7 bases matching TRBD2. Looked up from germline, CDR1 is MNHEY and CDR2 is SMNVEV (reference sequence). The CDR3 runs 15 residues. Trimming cost V 5 bases and J 4 bases; bases outside gene matches: 10. This CDR3 reads CASSAIGGGIETQYF. The CDR3 DNA is TGTGCCAGCAGTGCCATTGGGGGGGGGATAGAGACCCAGTACTTC.

This clone appeared once. The CDR3 is CASSEAQGRSPLHF. The DNA of the CDR3 is TGTGCCAGCAGTGAAGCACAGGGGAGGTCACCCCTCCACTTT. The V and J genes are TRBV2 and TRBJ1-6, with 7 bases that match TRBD1. The CDR3 has 14 residues. Germline V CDR1 and CDR2: SNHLY, FYNNEI. Trimming cost V 0 bases and J 10 bases; bases outside gene matches: 3. Full variable domain (missing parts from reference TRBV2 and TRBJ1-6): EPEVTQTPSHQVTQMGQEVILRCVPISNHLYFYWYRQILGQKVEFLVSFYNNEISEKSEIFDDQFSVERPDGSNFTLKIRSTKLEDSAMYFCASSEAQGRSPLHFGNGTRLTVT.

The V gene is TRBV28, the J gene TRBJ2-7, with D unclear. This CDR3 is 15 amino acids long. CDR1 and CDR2 (germline): MDHEN, SYDVKM. Between the trimmed V and J ends, which lost 2 bases and 0 bases, there was a span of 11 bases. As DNA, the CDR3 is TGTGCCAGCAGTTTAGGCGGCAGCAGCTCCTACGAGCAGTACTTC. Amino acids: CASSLGGSSSYEQYF.

The rearrangement links TRBV19 to TRBJ1-4; D might be TRBD1 (5 bases). Trimming cost V 5 bases and J 7 bases, with 11 bases left between them. CDR3 length: 13 amino acids. The V gene's germline CDR1 is LNHDA and CDR2 SQIVND (reference sequence). The CDR3 nucleotides are TGTGCCAGTAGTCCAGGGTCCGGTGAAAAACTGTTTTTT. Translated, it gives CASSPGSGEKLFF.

The chain joins TRBV25-1 to TRBJ2-7; 7 nucleotides line up with TRBD1. CDR1 and CDR2 from the germline V gene are MGHDK and SYGVNS. The CDR3 covers 11 residues. CDR3 residues: CATGITYEQYF. In nucleotides, the CDR3 is TGTGCGACAGGGATTACCTACGAGCAGTACTTC.

The chain employs TRBV15 and TRBJ1-1; D is undetermined. V lost 1 base, J lost 11 bases, and 14 bases lay in between. The length of the CDR3 is 13 residues. Germline V CDR1 and CDR2: LNHNV, YYDKDF (reference sequence). CDR3 sequence reads: CATSRARRSTAFF. Here the CDR3 DNA reads TGTGCCACCAGCAGAGCCCGACGGAGTACGGCTTTCTTT.

This chain uses TRBV5-8 with TRBJ1-1, with a tentative D call TRBD1 (5 bases). Per germline, CDR1 SGHTS and CDR2 YDEGEE. The germline V and J ends were trimmed by 6 bases and 1 base, with 10 bases remaining between them. There are 13 residues in the CDR3. The CDR3 DNA reads as TGTGCCAGCATCCTGGGGCGGAACACTGAAGCTTTCTTT. Its protein product is CASILGRNTEAFF.

V and J are TRBV21-1 and TRBJ1-1; the table's TRBD1 call for D was not verified on the DNA. TRBV21-1 is given as a pseudogene. CDR3 length: 17 amino acids. The CDR3 reads CASSKAGTAKANTEAFF. The CDR3 nucleotides read TGTGCCAGCAGCAAAGCCGGGACAGCTAAGGCGAACACTGAAGCTTTCTTT.

The V call is TRBV5-1, the J call TRBJ1-1; D not resolved. The germline CDR1 and CDR2 sequences are SGHRS and YFSETQ. The CDR3 is 13 residues long. V gave up 3 bases and J gave up 0 bases, with 6 bases separating them. The chain's CDR3 is CASSSGMNTEAFF. The CDR3 DNA is TGCGCCAGCAGCTCGGGGATGAACACTGAAGCTTTCTTT.

The J gene is TRBJ2-3, the V gene TRBV7-2; D gene uncertain. Deletions cut 2 bases from V and 8 bases from J, with 5 bases between. The CDR3 runs 11 residues. Germline V gene data show CDR1 as SGHTA and CDR2 as FQGNSA. The CDR3 is CASSLRSTQYF. DNA of the CDR3: TGTGCCAGCAGCTTAAGGTCTACGCAGTATTTT.

CDR3 protein: CASSFHQTGDNQPQHF. DNA of the CDR3: TGTGCCAGCAGTTTCCACCAGACAGGGGATAATCAGCCCCAGCATTTT. V gene TRBV28 combines with J gene TRBJ1-5, with 8 positions matching TRBD1. Germline V gene sequence: CDR1 MDHEN, CDR2 SYDVKM. This CDR3 has 16 residues. The V and J ends lost 3 bases and 4 bases, in that order; junction bases with no gene match: 8.

This chain uses TRBV5-4 with TRBJ1-1, with TRBD1 identical over 8 bases. The CDR3 has 16 residues. Trimming cost V 0 bases and J 0 bases; bases outside gene matches: 4. Germline V CDR1 and CDR2: SGHNT, YYREEE (reference sequence). As DNA, the CDR3 is TGTGCCAGCAGCTTGGGGTGGACAGGGATGAACACTGAAGCTTTCTTT. Its translation: CASSLGWTGMNTEAFF.

This CDR3 reads CASSKMAVGEGYTF. The DNA for the CDR3 is TGTGCCAGCAGCAAAATGGCCGTGGGGGAGGGCTACACCTTC. V usage is TRBV21-1 and J usage is TRBJ1-2. TRBV21-1 is a recognized pseudogene. This CDR3 has 14 residues.